This TCR beta chain is from a study of early T cells in non-severe SARS-CoV-2 infection (TCRdb year 2021). Regarding the research as a whole: Bulk RNA from unsorted whole blood was used for TCR sequencing, so alpha and beta chains could not be paired. Findings and caveats that apply to the study as a whole: VDJdb matching was skewed toward anti-spike CD8 responses, so virus-specific expansions were likely underestimated and private and CD4 specificities were missed.

The CDR3 goes from the cysteine to the phenylalanine over 14 residues. Only the CDR3 DNA stays, 42 bases, in frame from base 1. V is pruned by 4 bases and J by 1 base, leaving 2 bases of the junction without a gene match. CDR1 and CDR2, looked up from the germline V gene, are MGHRA and YSYEKL. In this sample, this clonotype turned up many times. The antigen it recognizes is unknown. No base quality values were provided; no much bigger clone lies one nucleotide off. Libraries were made using 5' RACE. The instrument was a NextSeq 500. To correct for sequencing error and PCR bias, the TCR library protocol tagged individual cDNA molecules with unique molecular identifiers. Sequencing covered both TCR alpha and beta chains, and within each sample the abundances of alpha and beta sequences were tightly co-correlated. Processing in the source paper ran as follows. Decombinator V4 was used to annotate TCR sequences for V gene, J gene and CDR3. Expanded TCRs were defined as changing significantly between any two time points under a Poisson model with p below 0.0001. Abundances of TCRs were expressed as counts per million after normalisation to the total number of TCRs sequenced in each sample. TRAV1-2 paired with TRAJ12, TRAJ20 or TRAJ33 defined MAIT TCRs, while TRAV10 paired with TRAJ18 defined iNKT TCRs. VDJdb, accessed 1 November 2021, was searched for CMV, EBV and SARS-CoV-2 annotated TCRs, with TCRs annotated for multiple antigens excluded. TCRdb passed the public sequencing reads through fastp at Q25 and MiXCR, retaining productive beta sequences. Rows are unified per CDR3 protein, each entry keeping the most common DNA and genes. The V and J calls follow TCRdb's processing rather than the paper's. The sample table lists 50,000 to 70,000 distinct CDR3 sequences, about 6% of them with a count of one. The ten largest clones add up to 3% to 3.5% of the sample.

The study was a case-control design nested within a healthcare worker cohort in London, UK, with weekly nasopharyngeal swab PCR tests and blood sampling. Healthcare workers were enrolled in the week of the UK lockdown, from 23 to 31 March 2020, and were followed every week for up to roughly 15 weeks. Recombination joined TRBV4-1 with TRBJ2-7; the central 9 bases match TRBD1. The receptor's source is an adult who was a healthcare worker with PCR-confirmed SARS-CoV-2 infection or an uninfected control (not recorded which). The sequencing used whole blood, collected at baseline. The sequenced DNA: TGCGCCAGCAGCCGAGGACAGGGGTCCTACGAGCAGTACTTC. This is translated as CASSRGQGSYEQYF.